This T cell receptor (beta chain) originates from a study of blood T cell repertoires in COVID-19. About the research overall: Nucleic acid was either cDNA or gDNA, and it came from T cells, B-cell-depleted T cells, or PBMCs.

Participants had their cohort set by participant-reported clinical history. Before being deemed recovered, Cohort 3 donors had two negative PCRs, clearance, or symptom resolution. J gave up 3 bases and V 6 bases, and 3 bases lay outside the gene matches. In germline, CDR1 is SGHRS, CDR2 YFSETQ. The CDR3 loop spans 14 amino acids. Original processing methods: Using reference gene primer amplification, nucleated cell counts were estimated. Clones were sequenced by immunoSEQ multiplex PCR, and TCRdb holds only the in-frame ones, with some missing. V and J calls and clone size are as listed in that table; D and trimming were resolved from the DNA. The sample holds about 190,000 clones; about four fifths are singletons and the top ten take roughly 3.2%.

The sequenced sample consisted of PBMCs or T cells enriched from blood (not recorded which). This TCR came from a woman aged 30 to 39 who had recovered from COVID-19. The rearrangement links TRBV5-1 to TRBJ2-1; 10 nucleotides line up with TRBD2. The CDR3 reads CASKGLAYYNEQFF. The CDR3 DNA reads as TGCGCCAGCAAGGGACTAGCGTACTACAATGAGCAGTTCTTC.